The clone carrying this T cell receptor beta chain was seen more than once but under ten times. The antigen is unknown. The data were taken from a study of human T cells and chemical hapten exposure. General study points: With patch test score, the counts of PT1 expanded TCRs showed a positive correlation.

The time point is: patch test 1, 2 weeks after DPC sensitization. Treatment reported: therapeutic diphenylcyclopropenone sensitization with weekly scalp DPC. Each CDR3 protein gets one entry after TCRdb re-called the RACE reads with MiXCR. The sample has about 380,000 distinct CDR3 sequences; more than 4.5% are singletons. This CDR3 region has 13 residues. V lost 3 bases and J 5 bases, leaving 11 bases between the germline ends. Germline V lookup: CDR1 SQVTM, CDR2 ANQGSEA. The specimen was whole blood, collected in connection with sensitization to the hapten diphenylcyclopropenone (DPC). The chain is built from TRBV29-1 and TRBJ2-1, with a possible D match to TRBD2 (6 bases). This TCR was sampled from a woman aged 45-60 years with alopecia areata. Some clones in this sample may be carry-over from other donors' samples. The CDR3 protein is CSVEGGVNNEQFF. The CDR3 DNA is TGCAGCGTTGAGGGCGGGGTAAACAATGAGCAGTTCTTC.